This is a list of T cell receptor beta chains from one sample in a study of metastatic and nonmetastatic thyroid tumors. TCRdb reanalyzed the PCR reads with MiXCR. The sample has approximately 70,000 clones; more than 15% are singletons. The sequencing input was blood. These receptors were taken from a female donor with papillary thyroid cancer or a benign thyroid nodule (not recorded which). Some clones in this sample may be carry-over from other donors' samples. Each CDR3 is given with its conserved first and last residue. Each record gives: clone size, J gene, D gene, V gene, CDR3 protein, CDR3 DNA. A D gene is named only where the DNA matches it firmly. Expanded clones are given a class, and other clones once, few, many or no size at all.

size: once; J: TRBJ1-2; D: .; V: TRBV20-1; CDR3: CSARDPRTANYGYTF; DNA: TGCAGTGCTAGAGACCCTCGGACAGCTAACTATGGCTACACCTTC
size: .; J: TRBJ2-1; D: .; V: TRBV27; CDR3: CASSARVGYEQFF; DNA: TGTGCCAGCAGTGCCCGAGTGGGATATGAGCAGTTCTTC
size: many; J: TRBJ2-3; D: TRBD2; V: TRBV2; CDR3: CASRLAGALTDTQYF; DNA: TGTGCCAGTCGACTAGCGGGCGCCCTCACAGATACGCAGTATTTT
size: many; J: TRBJ1-1; D: TRBD1; V: TRBV25-1; CDR3: CASSQGARTEAFF; DNA: TGTGCCAGCAGCCAGGGGGCGCGGACTGAAGCTTTCTTT
size: many; J: TRBJ2-5; D: .; V: TRBV3-1; CDR3: CASRHLGQQETQYF; DNA: TGTGCCAGCAGACACCTTGGACAGCAAGAGACCCAGTACTTC
size: many; J: TRBJ2-1; D: TRBD2; V: TRBV7-9; CDR3: CASSGGRPGLAVYNEQFF; DNA: TGTGCCAGCAGCGGGGGGCGACCGGGACTAGCAGTTTACAATGAGCAGTTCTTC
size: many; J: TRBJ2-7; D: .; V: TRBV6-5; CDR3: CASSYSISSGSSYEQYF; DNA: TGTGCCAGCAGTTACTCGATAAGTAGCGGAAGCTCCTACGAGCAGTACTTC
size: many; J: TRBJ2-3; D: TRBD2; V: TRBV24-1; CDR3: CATSDFKRSGRDGDTQYF; DNA: TGTGCCACCAGTGATTTTAAGCGTAGCGGGAGGGATGGAGATACGCAGTATTTT
size: .; J: TRBJ1-2; D: .; V: TRBV20-1; CDR3: CSARPTGSLNYGYTF; DNA: TGCAGTGCTAGACCAACAGGGAGTCTAAACTATGGCTACACCTTC
size: few; J: TRBJ2-2; D: TRBD2; V: TRBV9; CDR3: CASSTSGANTGELFF; DNA: TGTGCCAGCAGCACTAGCGGAGCGAACACCGGGGAGCTGTTTTTT
size: many; J: TRBJ1-5; D: TRBD1; V: TRBV29-1; CDR3: CSVRGTGSQPQHF; DNA: TGCAGCGTCCGCGGGACAGGGAGTCAGCCCCAGCATTTT
size: many; J: TRBJ2-1; D: TRBD2; V: TRBV19; CDR3: CASSGTRYNEQFF; DNA: TGTGCCAGTAGCGGGACTAGATACAATGAGCAGTTCTTC
size: many; J: TRBJ2-7; D: TRBD2; V: TRBV27; CDR3: CASSWGGAREQYF; DNA: TGTGCCAGCAGTTGGGGAGGGGCGCGGGAGCAGTACTTC
size: many; J: TRBJ1-1; D: .; V: TRBV20-1; CDR3: CSAISGTQGTEAFF; DNA: TGCAGTGCTATTTCCGGGACCCAAGGCACTGAAGCTTTCTTT
size: many; J: TRBJ1-4; D: .; V: TRBV10-1; CDR3: CASSGRDLGTGEKLFF; DNA: TGCGCCAGCAGTGGGCGGGACCTAGGGACGGGTGAAAAACTGTTTTTT
size: many; J: TRBJ1-4; D: .; V: TRBV5-1; CDR3: CASSLDGSSLEKLFF; DNA: TGCGCCAGCAGCTTGGATGGTTCAAGCTTGGAAAAACTGTTTTTT
size: many; J: TRBJ1-2; D: .; V: TRBV12-3/TRBV12-4; CDR3: CASSSKGVYGYTF; DNA: TGTGCCAGCAGTTCGAAGGGTGTCTATGGCTACACCTTC
size: few; J: TRBJ1-3; D: .; V: TRBV6-1; CDR3: CASRAESRSRNTIYF; DNA: TGTGCCAGCAGAGCGGAATCTAGGAGCAGGAACACCATATATTTT
size: .; J: TRBJ1-4; D: .; V: TRBV9; CDR3: CASSDDEKLFF; DNA: TGTGCCAGCAGCGATGATGAAAAACTGTTTTTT
size: many; J: TRBJ1-2; D: TRBD1; V: TRBV6-2/TRBV6-3; CDR3: CASSFRDRDYGYTF; DNA: TGTGCCAGCAGTTTCCGGGACAGAGACTACGGCTACACCTTC
size: many; J: TRBJ2-6; D: .; V: TRBV25-1; CDR3: CASSEPTGVGANVLTF; DNA: TGTGCCAGCAGTGAACCGACGGGGGTCGGGGCCAACGTCCTGACTTTC
size: .; J: TRBJ2-5; D: TRBD2; V: TRBV5-6; CDR3: CASSLGGAETQYF; DNA: TGTGCCAGCAGCCTCGGGGGGGCAGAGACCCAGTACTTC
size: .; J: TRBJ2-6; D: .; V: TRBV30; CDR3: CAWRTAGANVLTF; DNA: TGTGCCTGGAGGACGGCAGGGGCCAACGTCCTGACTTTC
size: .; J: TRBJ2-1; D: TRBD1; V: TRBV5-1; CDR3: CASSLVLTGRNEQFF; DNA: TGCGCCAGCAGCTTGGTGTTGACAGGGCGGAATGAGCAGTTCTTC
size: many; J: TRBJ2-5; D: TRBD2; V: TRBV2; CDR3: CASIRTSGRSSEETQYF; DNA: TGTGCCAGCATTAGGACTAGCGGGAGGTCCTCGGAAGAGACCCAGTACTTC
size: .; J: TRBJ2-1; D: TRBD2; V: TRBV6-1; CDR3: CASRVIAGYNEQFF; DNA: TGTGCCAGCAGGGTAATAGCGGGGTACAATGAGCAGTTCTTC
size: many; J: TRBJ1-2; D: TRBD1; V: TRBV19; CDR3: CASSGPGQGLYGYTF; DNA: TGTGCCAGTAGTGGGCCGGGACAGGGGCTTTATGGCTACACCTTC
size: many; J: TRBJ2-7; D: TRBD2; V: TRBV29-1; CDR3: CSARLAGTYEQYF; DNA: TGCAGCGCGAGACTAGCAGGGACCTACGAGCAGTACTTC
size: .; J: TRBJ2-7; D: TRBD2; V: TRBV6-4; CDR3: CASSLFSIAGEFYEQYF; DNA: TGTGCCAGCAGTCTTTTTTCGATAGCGGGGGAGTTCTACGAGCAGTACTTC
size: few; J: TRBJ1-2; D: .; V: TRBV29-1; CDR3: CSVVSTRYGYTF; DNA: TGCAGCGTTGTTTCTACGCGATATGGCTACACCTTC
size: .; J: TRBJ1-1; D: .; V: TRBV18; CDR3: CASSPPMVNYVGRAFF; DNA: TGTGCCAGCTCACCACCAATGGTAAATTATGTGGGGAGAGCTTTCTTT
size: many; J: TRBJ2-7; D: .; V: TRBV3-1; CDR3: CASSQAAGFYEQYF; DNA: TGTGCCAGCAGCCAAGCGGCGGGATTCTACGAGCAGTACTTC
size: few; J: TRBJ1-3; D: TRBD1; V: TRBV6-1; CDR3: CASSQGAENTIYF; DNA: TGTGCCAGCAGTCAGGGGGCTGAAAACACCATATATTTT
size: many; J: TRBJ2-7; D: TRBD1; V: TRBV7-9; CDR3: CASSSATGPSGEQYF; DNA: TGTGCCAGCAGCTCTGCGACAGGGCCCTCGGGGGAGCAGTACTTC
size: many; J: TRBJ2-7; D: TRBD1; V: TRBV5-1; CDR3: CASSAGQVTYEQYF; DNA: TGCGCCAGCAGCGCGGGACAGGTGACCTACGAGCAGTACTTC
size: .; J: TRBJ2-3; D: .; V: TRBV12-3/TRBV12-4; CDR3: CESRQSTDTQYF; DNA: TGTGAAAGCAGACAGTCCACAGATACGCAGTATTTT
size: many; J: TRBJ2-1; D: TRBD2; V: TRBV20-1; CDR3: CSAWTSKDERKYNEQFF; DNA: TGCAGTGCTTGGACTAGCAAGGACGAACGTAAATACAATGAGCAGTTCTTC
size: .; J: TRBJ1-1; D: .; V: TRBV6-2/TRBV6-3; CDR3: CASSSGSLYSGAFF; DNA: TGTGCCAGCAGTTCCGGGTCCTTATATAGTGGTGCTTTCTTT
size: many; J: TRBJ2-1; D: TRBD2; V: TRBV11-1; CDR3: CASSPRLAGRTDNEQFF; DNA: TGTGCCAGCAGCCCGCGACTAGCGGGAAGGACTGACAATGAGCAGTTCTTC
size: many; J: TRBJ2-1; D: .; V: TRBV24-1; CDR3: CATSDENEQFF; DNA: TGTGCCACCAGTGATGAGAATGAGCAGTTCTTC
size: many; J: TRBJ2-2; D: TRBD2; V: TRBV9; CDR3: CASSSRLAATGELFF; DNA: TGTGCCAGCAGCTCCAGACTAGCTGCCACCGGGGAGCTGTTTTTT
size: .; J: TRBJ2-1; D: .; V: TRBV5-1; CDR3: CASGGRTGNNEQFF; DNA: TGCGCCAGCGGGGGACGGACTGGAAACAATGAGCAGTTCTTC
size: many; J: TRBJ2-3; D: TRBD2; V: TRBV20-1; CDR3: CSATRTSGITDTQYF; DNA: TGCAGTGCTACCCGGACTAGCGGGATCACAGATACGCAGTATTTT
size: many; J: TRBJ2-7; D: TRBD2; V: TRBV2; CDR3: CASSEALLSGGLYF; DNA: TGTGCCAGCAGTGAAGCGCTTCTTAGCGGGGGGTTGTACTTC
size: many; J: TRBJ2-1; D: TRBD2; V: TRBV9; CDR3: CASSVDPSGSSYNEQFF; DNA: TGTGCCAGCAGCGTAGATCCTAGCGGTAGCTCCTACAATGAGCAGTTCTTC